These 26 T cell receptor beta chains share one sample of origin, sequenced in a study of technical replicates of blood from a handful of donors. Measured with immunoSEQ multiplex PCR; TCRdb has only the in-frame clones, and not every one. The sample consists of about 83,000 clones, 90% to 95% of them appearing once. Sequencing was performed on T cells isolated from PBMCs. These receptors were obtained from a human donor in good health.

In DNA form, the CDR3 reads TGTGCCAGCAGCTTAGGTCTGTCTCCTTCCTACGAGCAGTACTTC. Residues: CASSLGLSPSYEQYF. The V and J genes are TRBV7-9 and TRBJ2-7, with no clear D. The CDR3 is 15 amino acids. Between the trimmed V and J ends, which lost 1 base and 1 base, there was a span of 11 bases. CDR1 is SEHNR and CDR2 is FQNEAQ in the germline V gene (reference sequence).

The chain links TRBV11-2 to TRBJ2-1; possibly TRBD2 for D (5 bases). V was pared by 4 bases and J by 0 bases, with 13 bases between. Germline lookup yields CDR1 SGHAT and CDR2 FQNNGV. This CDR3 contains 16 residues. CDR3 DNA: TGTGCCAGCAGCTCCCCCAGAGGGAGCTCCTACAATGAGCAGTTCTTC. It codes for CASSSPRGSSYNEQFF.

V gene TRBV4-1 combines with J gene TRBJ1-5, with D uncertain. V was cut by 4 bases and J by 3 bases, with 10 bases left in between. There are 14 residues in the CDR3. The germline V gene has CDR1 MGHRA and CDR2 YSYEKL. CDR3: CASSPQMANQPQHF. CDR3 sequence (DNA): TGCGCCAGCAGCCCTCAAATGGCCAATCAGCCCCAGCATTTT.

The chain couples TRBV10-1 to TRBJ2-7; D call uncertain. Germline CDR1 is WNHNN and CDR2 is SYGVQD (reference sequence). Trimming stripped 5 bases from V and 0 bases from J, with 8 bases between. The CDR3 spans 13 residues. CDR3 in amino acids: CASSLGVSYEQYF. For the CDR3, the DNA is TGCGCCAGCAGTCTAGGAGTCTCCTACGAGCAGTACTTC.

This rearrangement joins TRBV5-1 to TRBJ1-1; no firm D call. The CDR3 loop spans 13 amino acids. The germline CDR1 and CDR2 sequences are SGHRS and YFSETQ. Between the trimmed V and J ends, which lost 2 bases and 3 bases, there was a span of 8 bases. This CDR3 is CASSFREDTEAFF. In DNA, the CDR3 is TGCGCCAGCAGCTTTAGAGAGGACACTGAAGCTTTCTTT.

This CDR3 is CASGIRTGAESLGTQYF. In DNA form, the CDR3 reads TGTGCTAGTGGTATCCGGACAGGGGCCGAAAGTCTAGGGACCCAGTACTTC. V and J are TRBV12-5 and TRBJ2-5; 9 positions agree with TRBD1. V trimming: 5 bases; J trimming: 7 bases; junction bases outside the gene matches: 17. Germline loops: CDR1 LGHNT, CDR2 FRNRAP. The CDR3 length is 17 residues. The entire variable domain, with the rest obtained from reference TRBV12-5 and TRBJ2-5, is as follows: DARVTQTPRHKVTEMGQEVTMRCQPILGHNTVFWYRQTMMQGLELLAYFRNRAPLDDSGMPKDRFSAEMPDATLATLKIQPSEPRDSAVYFCASGIRTGAESLGTQYFGPGTRLLVL.

This sequence joins TRBV15 and TRBJ1-2; the match to TRBD1 covers 7 bases. CDR1 LNHNV and CDR2 YYDKDF come from the germline V gene (reference sequence). The CDR3 is 15 amino acids. With V trimmed by 7 bases and J by 4 bases, 12 bases remained unmatched. This chain's CDR3 is CATTLGQGVLYGYTF. CDR3 DNA: TGTGCCACCACGTTGGGGCAGGGGGTCCTCTATGGCTACACCTTC.

V is TRBV7-9 and J is TRBJ2-5, with 9 bases matching TRBD2. The J segment lost 5 bases and the V segment lost 4 bases, leaving 8 bases of the junction unmatched. The CDR3 length is 15 residues. Germline lookup yields CDR1 SEHNR and CDR2 FQNEAQ (reference sequence). CDR3 coding DNA: TGTGCCAGCAGCTCCCTTAGCGGGGGCGGGGAGACCCAGTACTTC. Protein product: CASSSLSGGGETQYF.

DNA for the CDR3: TGTGCCAGCAGCTTAGGGACTAACGACAATGAGCAGTTCTTC. This sequence encodes CASSLGTNDNEQFF. The chain joins TRBV7-9 to TRBJ2-1; a weak D match, TRBD2 (6 bases). The CDR3 runs to 14 residues. Trimming cost V 1 base and J 5 bases, with 9 bases left between them. The germline V gene encodes CDR1 SEHNR and CDR2 FQNEAQ (reference sequence).

This clone was observed a single time. This chain uses TRBV7-9 with TRBJ1-3; D is uncertain. The germline V gene encodes CDR1 SEHNR and CDR2 FQNEAQ (reference sequence). V was cut by 3 bases and J by 4 bases, with 10 bases left in between. This CDR3 spans 14 amino acids. The CDR3 loop is CASSFTSRGNTIYF. CDR3 sequence (DNA): TGTGCCAGCAGCTTTACGTCGCGGGGAAACACCATATATTTT. Full variable domain (rest looked up from reference TRBV7-9 and TRBJ1-3): DTGVSQNPRHKITKRGQNVTFRCDPISEHNRLYWYRQTLGQGPEFLTYFQNEAQLEKSRLLSDRFSAERPKGSFSTLEIQRTEQGDSAMYLCASSFTSRGNTIYFGEGSWLTVV.

V gene TRBV7-9 combines with J gene TRBJ2-1; D is unclear. There are 12 residues in the CDR3. V was cut by 2 bases and J by 6 bases, with 5 bases left in between. Germline-derived CDR1 and CDR2 are SEHNR and FQNEAQ (reference sequence). The CDR3 DNA is TGTGCCAGCAGCTTATTCAGCAATGAGCAGTTCTTC. This codes for CASSLFSNEQFF.

Comment on this clone: Mismatch with germline at one junction end may stem from a read error. This chain uses TRBV30 with TRBJ1-1; D gene ambiguous. The V gene's germline CDR1 is GTSNPN and CDR2 SVGIG (reference sequence). This CDR3 is 14 amino acids long. The CDR3 region has the DNA TGTGCCGGGAGAGCCGGGTCTATGAACACTGAAGCTTTCTTT. Protein product: CAGRAGSMNTEAFF.

This clone occurred a few times. V usage is TRBV4-1 and J usage is TRBJ2-1; 11 positions match TRBD2. The ends lost 3 bases at V and 4 bases at J; junction bases unmatched: 17. Germline V CDR1 and CDR2: MGHRA, YSYEKL. The CDR3 runs to 20 residues. The CDR3 nucleotides are TGCGCCAGCAGCCAGGCGCGGCTAGCGGGAGGTCCCCGCGCTTACAATGAGCAGTTCTTC. This encodes CASSQARLAGGPRAYNEQFF.

The chain combines TRBV4-1 with TRBJ2-3; 9 bases are a match to TRBD2. V dropped 4 bases and J dropped 1; count of bases not matched to a gene: 9. Looked up from germline, CDR1 is MGHRA and CDR2 is YSYEKL. The CDR3 is 17 amino acids. CDR3 coding DNA: TGCGCCAGCAGCCGAAAGGTTTGGACTAGCGGCACAGATACGCAGTATTTT. Protein: CASSRKVWTSGTDTQYF.

The chain uses TRBV14 and TRBJ1-1; unclear D gene. V lost 2 bases and J lost 7, with 11 bases in between. Germline V CDR1 and CDR2: SGHDN, FVKESK. This CDR3 is 13 amino acids long. The CDR3 nucleotides read TGTGCCAGCAGCCAAAGTGTACAGAGTGAAGCTTTCTTT. It yields the protein CASSQSVQSEAFF.

The chain combines TRBV7-9 with TRBJ2-5; no reliable D call. V was trimmed by 0 bases and J by 2 bases, leaving 7 bases between them. Looked up from germline, CDR1 is SEHNR and CDR2 is FQNEAQ (reference sequence). CDR3 length equals 14 residues. CDR3 nucleotide sequence: TGTGCCAGCAGCTTAGCCACTTCTCAAGAGACCCAGTACTTC. Protein: CASSLATSQETQYF. Complete variable domain (other parts from reference TRBV7-9 and TRBJ2-5): DTGVSQNPRHKITKRGQNVTFRCDPISEHNRLYWYRQTLGQGPEFLTYFQNEAQLEKSRLLSDRFSAERPKGSFSTLEIQRTEQGDSAMYLCASSLATSQETQYFGPGTRLLVL.

V gene TRBV19 combines with J gene TRBJ2-7; 8 bases match TRBD1. V lost 4 bases and J lost 4; bases outside the gene matches: 3. In germline, CDR1 is LNHDA, CDR2 SQIVND (reference sequence). The CDR3 is made up of 13 amino acids. Written as DNA, the CDR3 is TGTGCCAGTAGTAACACAGGGGGATACGAGCAGTACTTC. Residues: CASSNTGGYEQYF.

This clone was counted a single time. The chain carries TRBV29-1 and TRBJ1-2, with D tentatively TRBD1 (5 bases). This CDR3 is 12 amino acids long. Germline V gene data show CDR1 as SQVTM and CDR2 as ANQGSEA. V shed 3 bases and J shed 2 bases, with 7 bases lying between them. The CDR3, as DNA: TGCAGCGTTGAGGGGCAAAACTATGGCTACACCTTC. Residues: CSVEGQNYGYTF.

The chain combines TRBV5-1 with TRBJ2-5, with D possibly TRBD2 on 5 matching bases. Germline CDR1 SGHRS, CDR2 YFSETQ. V was shortened by 4 bases and J by 5 bases, with 9 bases between the two germline ends. The CDR3 has 12 residues. CDR3 residues: CASSHGVETQYF. The CDR3 DNA sequence: TGCGCCAGCAGCCACGGGGTTGAGACCCAGTACTTC.

The chain has TRBV11-3 and TRBJ1-2; no clear D gene. In germline, CDR1 is SGHNT, CDR2 YENEEA. The CDR3 extends over 14 amino acids. The V end was cut by 3 bases, the J end by 3 bases, with 11 bases between. The CDR3: CASSLRATDYGYTF. The CDR3 DNA reads TGTGCCAGCAGCTTGAGGGCAACCGACTATGGCTACACCTTC.

V and J are TRBV29-1 and TRBJ2-2; TRBD1 matches 7 bases. The CDR3 sequence is 16 residues long. CDR1 is SQVTM, CDR2 ANQGSEA, per germline. Unmatched junction bases numbered 9, after V lost 4 bases and J lost 1 base. CDR3 sequence (DNA): TGCAGCGTTGTGATTTCGGACAGGATGAACACCGGGGAGCTGTTTTTT. Protein product: CSVVISDRMNTGELFF.

This clone was recorded once. This chain connects TRBV2 to TRBJ2-2; TRBD2 matches 9 bases. Looked up from germline, CDR1 is SNHLY and CDR2 is FYNNEI. V lost 4 bases, J lost 4 bases, and 7 bases stayed unmatched. CDR3 length equals 16 residues. The CDR3: CASSGISGRTTGELFF. In DNA form, the CDR3 reads TGTGCCAGCAGTGGGATTAGCGGGAGAACCACCGGGGAGCTGTTTTTT.

This chain connects TRBV9 to TRBJ2-2; no reliable D call. With 0 bases removed from V and 5 bases from J, the gap between germline ends came to 11 bases. The CDR3 loop spans 15 amino acids. Germline CDR1 reads SGDLS; CDR2 reads YYNGEE. This chain's CDR3 is CASSVGLARTGELFF. For the CDR3, the DNA is TGTGCCAGCAGCGTAGGGCTGGCCAGAACCGGGGAGCTGTTTTTT.

Only one count was recorded for this clone. The chain employs TRBV29-1 and TRBJ1-1; TRBD1 is a possible D gene (5 bases). Germline lookup yields CDR1 SQVTM and CDR2 ANQGSEA. This CDR3 is built from 15 residues. Trimming pared 6 bases from V and 4 bases from J, leaving 21 bases between. In nucleotides, the CDR3 is TGCAGCGTCCCGAGGTCAGGTGGGGGGTCCACTGAAGCTTTCTTT. It yields the protein CSVPRSGGGSTEAFF.

The genes are TRBV5-1 and TRBJ1-2; D uncertain. Germline CDR1 and CDR2: SGHRS and YFSETQ. The V end was cut by 0 bases, the J end by 8 bases, with 11 bases between. There are 13 residues in the CDR3. Here the CDR3 DNA reads TGCGCCAGCAGCTTGGACAGCATTGGCGGCTACACCTTC. The encoded protein is CASSLDSIGGYTF.

The J gene is TRBJ1-1, the V gene TRBV28, with D uncertain. Germline values: CDR1 MDHEN, CDR2 SYDVKM. Trimming took 2 bases from V and 7 from J, leaving 5 bases between them. The CDR3 length is 11 residues. CDR3 sequence reads: CASSLTREAFF. Written as DNA, the CDR3 is TGTGCCAGCAGTTTAACGCGTGAAGCTTTCTTT.